These 31 T cell receptor beta chains came from one sample sequenced in a study of blood T cell repertoires in COVID-19. Some clones are missing from TCRdb's copy, which holds only in-frame ones; the method was immunoSEQ multiplex PCR. The table lists around 80,000 clones, about 80% of them singletons. Specimen: peripheral blood. Every receptor here comes from a human donor in a cohort sampled during active COVID-19.

DNA for the CDR3: TGTGCCAGCAGCAAAGGGGGGGGCACAGATACGCAGTATTTT. Amino acid sequence: CASSKGGGTDTQYF. The rearrangement joins TRBV21-1 to TRBJ2-3; the listed D gene, TRBD2, was not tested against the DNA. TRBV21-1 has pseudogene status. This CDR3 region has 14 residues.

This clone was picked up one time. This chain's CDR3 is CATSAGKRGSQETQYF. CDR3 in DNA: TGTGCCACCAGTGCTGGGAAGCGGGGATCCCAAGAGACCCAGTACTTC. J is TRBJ2-5 and V is TRBV24-1; 7 nucleotides match TRBD2. CDR1 is KGHDR, CDR2 SFDVKD, per germline. V lost 5 bases and J lost 1; bases outside the gene matches: 9. This CDR3 is 16 amino acids long.

This sequence joins TRBV12-3 or TRBV12-4 and TRBJ2-2; tentative D call: TRBD2 (5 bases). The V end was cut by 5 bases, the J end by 8 bases, with 12 bases between. The CDR3 extends over 13 amino acids. The CDR3 sequence is CASSPGLGGELFF. The CDR3, as DNA: TGTGCCAGCAGTCCAGGACTTGGGGGGGAGCTGTTTTTT.

The chain has TRBV20-1 and TRBJ2-1, with D unresolved. Trimming pared 6 bases from V and 5 bases from J, leaving 8 bases between. CDR1 is DFQATT and CDR2 is SNEGSKA in the germline V gene (reference sequence). There are 11 residues in the CDR3. CDR3: CSARRNNEQFF. The DNA of the CDR3 is TGCAGTGCCCGGCGGAACAATGAGCAGTTCTTC.

The chain combines TRBV2 with TRBJ1-3; weak D call: TRBD1 (5 bases). The ends were cut back, 5 bases at V and 0 bases at J, with 14 bases in the middle. Germline V gene data show CDR1 as SNHLY and CDR2 as FYNNEI. The CDR3 has 16 amino acids. CDR3 in amino acids: CASSQEGRVSGNTIYF. CDR3 sequence (DNA): TGTGCCAGCAGTCAAGAGGGGCGCGTCTCTGGAAACACCATATATTTT.

The chain is built from TRBV2 and TRBJ1-5; 7 nucleotides line up with TRBD1. J gave up 2 bases and V 2 bases, and 3 bases lay outside the gene matches. Germline V gene data show CDR1 as SNHLY and CDR2 as FYNNEI. CDR3 length: 15 amino acids. CDR3 DNA sequence: TGTGCCAGCAGTGAAACAGGGGCTGGCAATCAGCCCCAGCATTTT. Translation gives CASSETGAGNQPQHF.

This clone was seen just once. The V gene is TRBV19, the J gene TRBJ2-1, with TRBD2 as a possible D gene (6 bases). Germline assignment: CDR1 LNHDA and CDR2 SQIVND (reference sequence). Trimming took 5 bases from V and 6 from J, leaving 17 bases between them. The CDR3 contains 15 residues. CDR3 nucleotide sequence: TGTGCCAGTAGTTTCGGGGGTCGGAGGGGCAATGAGCAGTTCTTC. Translating gives CASSFGGRRGNEQFF.

This rearrangement joins TRBV18 to TRBJ2-7; a possible D gene is TRBD1 (5 bases). V shed 6 bases and J shed 2 bases, with 20 bases lying between them. Germline V gene sequence: CDR1 KGHSH, CDR2 LQKENI. The CDR3 is 16 residues long. The DNA of the CDR3 is TGTGCCAGCTCTACCCTGGCCAGGGAAGGTCCCTACGAGCAGTACTTC. Residues: CASSTLAREGPYEQYF.

The CDR3 DNA reads TGTGCCAGTAGTCTCGGGACATCCCCCGAGACCCAGTACTTC. It is translated as CASSLGTSPETQYF. The V gene is TRBV19, the J gene TRBJ2-5; a weak D match, TRBD1 (6 bases). V shed 5 bases and J shed 5 bases, with 15 bases lying between them. CDR1 LNHDA and CDR2 SQIVND come from the germline V gene (reference sequence). CDR3 length: 14 residues.

The chain employs TRBV20-1 and TRBJ2-1; D is unclear. Between the trimmed V and J ends, which lost 3 bases and 8 bases, there was a span of 20 bases. The CDR3 consists of 15 residues. Germline-derived CDR1 and CDR2 are DFQATT and SNEGSKA (reference sequence). The CDR3 DNA is TGCAGTGCTAGTCTCGTTTTGGGTAGTCGGGATGAGCAGTTCTTC. Residues: CSASLVLGSRDEQFF.

The gene calls are TRBV11-2 and TRBJ2-2; a possible D gene is TRBD1 (6 bases). The germline V and J ends were trimmed by 5 bases and 0 bases, with 10 bases remaining between them. The length of the CDR3 is 15 residues. Looked up from germline, CDR1 is SGHAT and CDR2 is FQNNGV. In DNA form, the CDR3 reads TGTGCCAGCAGCCAAAGACAGGCGAACACCGGGGAGCTGTTTTTT. It translates to CASSQRQANTGELFF.

This chain joins TRBV19 and TRBJ1-6; 9 bases agree with TRBD1. This CDR3 has 15 residues. Trimming at V came to 4 bases and at J to 13 bases, leaving 11 bases not matched to a gene. Germline V gene lookup returns CDR1 LNHDA and CDR2 SQIVND (reference sequence). For the CDR3, the DNA is TGTGCCAGTAGTACTACCGGGACAGGGACAGCGCCCCTCCACTTT. Its translation is CASSTTGTGTAPLHF.

The J gene is TRBJ2-1, the V gene TRBV11-1, with D perhaps TRBD1 (6 bases). V lost 8 bases and J 3 bases, leaving 17 bases between the germline ends. Germline loops: CDR1 SGHAT, CDR2 FQDESV (reference sequence). The CDR3 extends over 15 amino acids. In DNA, the CDR3 is TGTGCCAGCCAAGCCGGGACACCGAACTACAATGAGCAGTTCTTC. It translates to CASQAGTPNYNEQFF.

The genes are TRBV5-1 and TRBJ2-3; D gene ambiguous. There are 13 residues in the CDR3. CDR1 is SGHRS, CDR2 YFSETQ, per germline. Deletions cut 0 bases from V and 3 bases from J, with 5 bases between. The CDR3 sequence is CASSLEPTDTQYF. The CDR3 DNA is TGCGCCAGCAGCTTGGAGCCAACAGATACGCAGTATTTT.

J is TRBJ2-1 and V is TRBV24-1; 10 bases match TRBD2. Trimming cost V 5 bases and J 4 bases; bases outside gene matches: 7. The CDR3 loop spans 16 amino acids. Germline values: CDR1 KGHDR, CDR2 SFDVKD. CDR3 nucleotides: TGTGCCACCAGTGCGGGGCAGCGGGGGGGGTACAATGAGCAGTTCTTC. Its translation is CATSAGQRGGYNEQFF.

CDR3: CATSRAQGADYNEQFF. Here the CDR3 DNA reads TGTGCCACCAGCAGAGCACAGGGGGCGGATTACAATGAGCAGTTCTTC. This chain uses TRBV15 with TRBJ2-1, with TRBD1 matching over 9 bases. V shed 1 base, J shed 4 bases, and the junction held 5 bases outside the gene matches. Germline V CDR1 and CDR2: LNHNV, YYDKDF (reference sequence). The CDR3 length is 16 residues.

The rearrangement links TRBV2 to TRBJ2-7; TRBD1 matches at 7 bases. Unmatched junction bases numbered 12, after V lost 2 bases and J lost 2 bases. The CDR3 runs to 17 residues. Germline CDR1 SNHLY, CDR2 FYNNEI. CDR3 sequence: CASSESGVGGQTYEQYF. The CDR3 nucleotides read TGTGCCAGCAGTGAAAGTGGGGTAGGGGGCCAAACCTACGAGCAGTACTTC.

This clone appeared a few times. This chain connects TRBV7-8 to TRBJ1-3, with D possibly being TRBD1 (6 bases). Trimming pared 5 bases from V and 2 bases from J, leaving 10 bases between. Germline-derived CDR1 and CDR2 are SGHVS and FQNEAQ. The CDR3 totals 14 residues. Here the CDR3 reads CASSPGQPGNTIYF. DNA for the CDR3: TGTGCCAGCAGCCCTGGACAGCCTGGAAACACCATATATTTT.

This chain joins TRBV4-1 and TRBJ2-1; weak D call: TRBD1 (6 bases). V lost 3 bases to trimming and J lost 2 bases, with 11 bases between them. Germline CDR1 is MGHRA and CDR2 is YSYEKL. The CDR3 totals 15 residues. The CDR3 DNA sequence: TGCGCCAGCAGCCAGGACAGCCCAACCTACAATGAGCAGTTCTTC. Its protein product is CASSQDSPTYNEQFF.

The chain links TRBV5-1 to TRBJ2-3; 8 nucleotides match TRBD2. Losses at the gene ends were 4 bases for V and 0 bases for J; bases not matched to a gene: 7. This CDR3 is 16 amino acids long. The germline gives CDR1 SGHRS, CDR2 YFSETQ. CDR3 in DNA: TGCGCCAGCAGCCAATTAGCGGGGACAAGCACAGATACGCAGTATTTT. Translating it yields CASSQLAGTSTDTQYF.

This chain uses TRBV2 with TRBJ2-5; D unclear. This CDR3 comprises 11 residues. Germline CDR1 and CDR2: SNHLY and FYNNEI. The V and J ends lost 11 bases and 4 bases respectively, with 11 bases between them. The CDR3 protein is CAGARRETQYF. CDR3 coding DNA: TGTGCCGGAGCCCGAAGAGAGACCCAGTACTTC.

The genes are TRBV12-3 or TRBV12-4 and TRBJ2-2; D unresolved. Trimming took 3 bases from V and 6 from J, leaving 5 bases between them. The CDR3 sequence is 12 residues long. The CDR3: CASSFSAGELFF. The CDR3 DNA is TGTGCCAGCAGTTTTTCAGCCGGGGAGCTGTTTTTT.

This chain links TRBV10-1 with TRBJ2-2; D unresolved. The CDR3 length is 14 residues. Per germline, CDR1 WNHNN and CDR2 SYGVQD (reference sequence). V gave up 0 bases and J gave up 6 bases, with 8 bases separating them. CDR3 DNA sequence: TGCGCCAGCAGTGAGTCTCCCAGTTCCGGGGAGCTGTTTTTT. It translates to CASSESPSSGELFF.

This chain connects TRBV5-5 to TRBJ1-4; perhaps TRBD1 as D (6 bases). The V end was cut by 4 bases, the J end by 4 bases, with 11 bases between. CDR1 is SGHKS and CDR2 is YYEKEE in the germline V gene (reference sequence). This CDR3 is built from 14 residues. CDR3 DNA sequence: TGTGCCAGCAGCCTAAGACAGGTTAATGAAAAACTGTTTTTT. Translated, it gives CASSLRQVNEKLFF.

The CDR3, as DNA: TGTGCCAGCTCCCCGGGACTAGCGGGGAACACCGGGGAGCTGTTTTTT. Its translation: CASSPGLAGNTGELFF. The chain recombines TRBV18 with TRBJ2-2; 12 bases are a match to TRBD2. V shed 6 bases, J shed 1 base, and the junction held 3 bases outside the gene matches. CDR3 size: 16 residues. Germline CDR1 KGHSH, CDR2 LQKENI.

The gene calls are TRBV18 and TRBJ1-2; TRBD1 might be the D (5 bases). The CDR3 is 13 amino acids. V lost 3 bases, J lost 7 bases, and 12 bases lay in between. Germline V lookup: CDR1 KGHSH, CDR2 LQKENI. The CDR3 loop reads CASSPAGRGGYTF. The DNA of the CDR3 is TGTGCCAGCTCACCGGCAGGGCGAGGTGGCTACACCTTC.

This chain uses TRBV7-8 with TRBJ2-7; the D gene is possibly TRBD1 (6 bases). Germline CDR1 reads SGHVS; CDR2 reads FQNEAQ. The CDR3 consists of 15 residues. V was shortened by 2 bases and J by 3 bases, with 14 bases between the two germline ends. The CDR3 DNA is TGTGCCAGCAGCTTAAACAGGGTCAATAACTACGAGCAGTACTTC. As protein: CASSLNRVNNYEQYF.

This chain links TRBV6-5 with TRBJ2-7, with 9 bases aligning to TRBD2. Per the germline V gene, CDR1 is MNHEY and CDR2 is SVGAGI. CDR3 length: 14 residues. V was pared by 6 bases and J by 2 bases, with 5 bases of the junction left unmatched. In DNA, the CDR3 is TGTGCCAGCAGCTCCCGCGGGGGGGCCTACGAGCAGTACTTC. It specifies CASSSRGGAYEQYF.

V is TRBV14 and J is TRBJ1-2; unclear D gene. CDR1 and CDR2 from the germline V gene are SGHDN and FVKESK. Trimming removed 4 bases from V and 0 bases from J, with 6 bases in between. The CDR3 sequence is 13 residues long. CDR3 protein: CASSLQSNYGYTF. The CDR3, as DNA: TGTGCCAGCAGCCTACAGTCTAACTATGGCTACACCTTC.

This chain links TRBV4-2 with TRBJ1-2, with 12 bases aligning to TRBD1. The V gene's germline CDR1 is LGHNA and CDR2 YNFKEQ. After removal of 2 bases from V and 9 bases from J, the junction contained 7 bases not matched to a gene. This CDR3 has 15 amino acids. Here the CDR3 reads CASSQTGQGAMSYTF. The CDR3 DNA reads as TGTGCCAGCAGCCAAACGGGACAGGGGGCGATGAGCTACACCTTC.

The V and J genes are TRBV28 and TRBJ2-7; 10 bases agree with TRBD1. V shed 4 bases, J shed 9 bases, and the junction held 12 bases outside the gene matches. CDR3 length: 15 residues. The germline V gene has CDR1 MDHEN and CDR2 SYDVKM. The CDR3 sequence: CASSSPPGTGAVQYF. In DNA form, the CDR3 reads TGTGCCAGCAGTTCCCCTCCCGGGACAGGGGCAGTGCAGTACTTC.